The 32 T cell receptor beta chains presented below share a single source sample, sequenced in a study of CD8+ T cells in alopecia areata. Noted treatment: oral pan-JAK inhibitor, 5-10 mg twice daily. The authors extracted RNA and reverse transcribed it into cDNA as the sequencing template. Sequenced by immunoSEQ multiplex PCR; TCRdb stores in-frame clones only, minus some. The repertoire holds some 190,000 clones, just under 65% seen once, with about 1.3% in the top ten. Sequencing used CD4+ T cells sorted from blood, obtained around week 50, from a patient treated with tofacitinib. The receptor source for this set is a human donor with alopecia areata.

The V and J genes are TRBV4-1 and TRBJ1-4; 8 nucleotides match TRBD1. The junction had 4 bases not matched to a gene; V was cut back by 3 bases and J by 4 bases. This CDR3 contains 15 residues. The germline V gene has CDR1 MGHRA and CDR2 YSYEKL. CDR3 in amino acids: CASSQRTGSNEKLFF. CDR3 in DNA: TGCGCCAGCAGCCAGCGGACAGGGAGTAATGAAAAACTGTTTTTT.

V and J are TRBV9 and TRBJ2-3; D gene unclear. Deletions cut 0 bases from V and 2 bases from J, with 13 bases between. Germline CDR1 SGDLS, CDR2 YYNGEE. The CDR3 loop spans 16 amino acids. CDR3 residues: CASSVDISDYTDTQYF. For the CDR3, the DNA is TGTGCCAGCAGCGTAGACATATCCGATTACACAGATACGCAGTATTTT.

The chain recombines TRBV10-2 with TRBJ2-5, with TRBD2 as a possible D gene (6 bases). V was cut by 6 bases and J by 4 bases, with 15 bases left in between. Germline V gives CDR1 WSHSY, CDR2 SAAADI. The CDR3 contains 14 residues. The CDR3 nucleotides are TGCGCCAGCAGCCTGACTAGTTTGCGAGAGACCCAGTACTTC. It yields the protein CASSLTSLRETQYF.

CDR3 loop: CASSLGTRGRDTQYF. The CDR3 DNA reads TGTGCCAGCAGCTTAGGGACTAGGGGCAGAGATACGCAGTATTTT. This chain uses TRBV7-3 with TRBJ2-3; 8 nucleotides agree with TRBD2. The germline CDR1 and CDR2 sequences are SGHTA and FQGTGA. Trimming removed 2 bases from V and 5 bases from J; junction bases left unmatched: 6. The CDR3 totals 15 residues.

The genes are TRBV27 and TRBJ2-6; tentatively, D is TRBD1 (5 bases). Germline values: CDR1 MNHEY, CDR2 SMNVEV (reference sequence). This CDR3 contains 12 residues. V lost 6 bases and J lost 10, with 10 bases in between. In DNA, the CDR3 is TGTGCCAGCAGAACAGGTGTAAACGTCCTGACTTTC. Protein product: CASRTGVNVLTF.

This clone was picked up a small number of times. V usage is TRBV7-2 and J usage is TRBJ2-3; D gene unclear. V was clipped by 5 bases and J by 5 bases, with 5 bases between them. Germline V gives CDR1 SGHTA, CDR2 FQGNSA. This CDR3 region has 11 residues. Here the CDR3 reads CASSPQDTQYF. In DNA form, the CDR3 reads TGTGCCAGCAGCCCTCAAGATACGCAGTATTTT.

This clone came up a few times. The rearrangement uses TRBV2 and TRBJ2-1; weak D call: TRBD2 (6 bases). CDR3 size: 13 residues. CDR1 is SNHLY, CDR2 FYNNEI, per germline. The germline V and J ends were trimmed by 7 bases and 5 bases, with 12 bases remaining between them. The CDR3 sequence: CASMSSVDNEQFF. CDR3 in DNA: TGTGCCAGCATGTCTAGCGTCGACAATGAGCAGTTCTTC.

This clone was counted between two and nine times. This chain connects TRBV14 to TRBJ2-1, with 10 bases lining up with TRBD2. There are 13 residues in the CDR3. Trimming cost V 1 base and J 15 bases; bases outside gene matches: 6. Germline loops: CDR1 SGHDN, CDR2 FVKESK. The CDR3 sequence: CASSQATTSGPFF. The CDR3, as DNA: TGTGCCAGCAGCCAAGCGACGACTAGCGGGCCGTTCTTC. Using reference TRBV14 and TRBJ2-1 for the parts outside the CDR3, the full variable domain is EAGVTQFPSHSVIEKGQTVTLRCDPISGHDNLYWYRRVMGKEIKFLLHFVKESKQDESGMPNNRFLAERTGGTYSTLKVQPAELEDSGVYFCASSQATTSGPFFGPGTRLTVL.

The chain links TRBV29-1 to TRBJ2-1, with 14 positions matching TRBD2. Germline assignment: CDR1 SQVTM and CDR2 ANQGSEA. The CDR3 covers 15 residues. The ends lost 7 bases at V and 7 bases at J; junction bases unmatched: 9. The CDR3 sequence: CSATSGGAAGNEQFF. The CDR3 bases are TGCAGCGCGACTAGCGGGGGGGCCGCTGGTAATGAGCAGTTCTTC.

The chain combines TRBV25-1 with TRBJ2-4; D is unclear. There are 12 residues in the CDR3. CDR1 and CDR2 from the germline V gene are MGHDK and SYGVNS. V lost 4 bases and J 7 bases, leaving 8 bases between the germline ends. The CDR3 DNA sequence: TGTGCCAGCAGTGGACCTCAGAACATTCAGTACTTC. This sequence encodes CASSGPQNIQYF.

This chain links TRBV10-2 with TRBJ2-5; D is uncertain. Trimming cost V 2 bases and J 5 bases, with 15 bases left between them. The CDR3 covers 15 residues. Germline V gene data show CDR1 as WSHSY and CDR2 as SAAADI. The CDR3 sequence is CASSEIGVATETQYF. CDR3 bases: TGCGCCAGCAGTGAGATTGGTGTGGCAACGGAGACCCAGTACTTC.

On this clone itself: Distinct nucleotide sequences in the sample also encode this CDR3. The chain uses TRBV11-2 and TRBJ1-2, with 9 bases fitting TRBD1. V lost 4 bases to trimming and J lost 8 bases; unmatched junction nucleotides: 5. The germline V gene has CDR1 SGHAT and CDR2 FQNNGV. This CDR3 is built from 13 residues. The CDR3 nucleotides are TGTGCCAGCAGCTCGGACAGGGGATACGGCTACACCTTC. This translates into CASSSDRGYGYTF.

The J gene is TRBJ2-7, the V gene TRBV6-6; possible D gene TRBD1, 6 bases. The germline V gene has CDR1 MNHNY and CDR2 SVGAGI (reference sequence). The V end lost 8 bases, the J end lost 2 bases, and 16 bases lay between the germline ends. The CDR3 is 14 residues long. This CDR3 is CASYDRWGTYEQYF. CDR3 nucleotide sequence: TGTGCCAGCTATGACAGGTGGGGGACCTACGAGCAGTACTTC.

The count of this clone is one. This sequence joins TRBV15 and TRBJ2-7; D uncertain. Trimming left V 1 base short and J 2 bases short, with 12 bases between. CDR3 length equals 15 residues. Germline loops: CDR1 LNHNV, CDR2 YYDKDF (reference sequence). The CDR3: CATSRVAATTYEQYF. In DNA form, the CDR3 reads TGTGCCACCAGCAGAGTTGCAGCAACGACCTACGAGCAGTACTTC.

The chain recombines TRBV12-5 with TRBJ1-6; a weak D match, TRBD1 (5 bases). The CDR3 extends over 12 amino acids. CDR1 is LGHNT and CDR2 is FRNRAP in the germline V gene. In nucleotides, the CDR3 is TGTGCCTCGGGGGTGGATAATTCACCCCTCCACTTT. It is translated as CASGVDNSPLHF.

The chain couples TRBV5-6 to TRBJ1-1; D not certain. Germline-derived CDR1 and CDR2 are SGHDT and YYEEEE. The V end was cut by 4 bases, the J end by 11 bases, with 18 bases between. The CDR3 is made up of 13 amino acids. The CDR3 DNA reads TGTGCCAGCAGCGCATGGCCCCCACGGGAGGCTTTCTTT. As protein: CASSAWPPREAFF.

This clone was observed once. This chain connects TRBV5-4 to TRBJ2-5; D is unresolved. The CDR3 runs 16 residues. The germline V gene encodes CDR1 SGHNT and CDR2 YYREEE (reference sequence). The V gene lost 0 bases and the J gene lost 3 bases, with 15 bases spanning the gap. The DNA for the CDR3 is TGTGCCAGCAGCTTGGGTGAACTCTCCATTAAAGAGACCCAGTACTTC. This codes for CASSLGELSIKETQYF.

This sequence joins TRBV6-1 and TRBJ2-7; D is possibly TRBD1 (6 bases). V was cut by 6 bases and J by 0 bases, with 15 bases left in between. The V gene's germline CDR1 is MNHNS and CDR2 SASEGT. The CDR3 loop spans 15 amino acids. The CDR3 nucleotides read TGTGCCAGCAGAGGAACAGGGAGCGTCTCCTACGAGCAGTACTTC. Protein: CASRGTGSVSYEQYF.

The J gene is TRBJ2-3, the V gene TRBV4-3, with 9 bases lining up with TRBD2. V gave up 3 bases and J gave up 6 bases; unmatched junction bases: 10. The CDR3 is made up of 16 amino acids. CDR1 is LGHNA, CDR2 YSLEER, per germline. CDR3 DNA sequence: TGCGCCAGCAGCCACACGCGGGGGGGCAGGGTTGATACGCAGTATTTT. The encoded protein is CASSHTRGGRVDTQYF.

The chain links TRBV5-6 to TRBJ1-1; no firm D call. Germline V gives CDR1 SGHDT, CDR2 YYEEEE. There are 13 residues in the CDR3. V was pared by 3 bases and J by 0 bases, with 6 bases between. The CDR3 DNA sequence: TGTGCCAGCAGCTCCCACCTGAACACTGAAGCTTTCTTT. Translated, it gives CASSSHLNTEAFF. The whole variable domain, filled in from reference TRBV5-6 and TRBJ1-1, reads DAGVTQSPTHLIKTRGQQVTLRCSPKSGHDTVSWYQQALGQGPQFIFQYYEEEERQRGNFPDRFSGHQFPNYSSELNVNALLLGDSALYLCASSSHLNTEAFFGQGTRLTVV.

The rearrangement joins TRBV5-1 to TRBJ1-6; D unresolved. V lost 0 bases and J lost 7, with 17 bases in between. There are 17 residues in the CDR3. Germline loops: CDR1 SGHRS, CDR2 YFSETQ. The CDR3 DNA follows: TGCGCCAGCAGCTTGGGAGTGCCCGGCGGTGGGAATTCACCCCTCCACTTT. It specifies CASSLGVPGGGNSPLHF.

The chain carries TRBV14 and TRBJ2-7; no definite D call. Deletions cut 4 bases from V and 3 bases from J, with 10 bases between. The CDR3 extends over 13 amino acids. Germline CDR1 is SGHDN and CDR2 is FVKESK. The CDR3 reads CASSPIPSYEQYF. In DNA, the CDR3 is TGTGCCAGCAGCCCGATTCCCAGCTACGAGCAGTACTTC.

The J gene is TRBJ2-4, the V gene TRBV5-1, with a weak D call TRBD1 (5 bases). Germline V gives CDR1 SGHRS, CDR2 YFSETQ. V shed 0 bases and J shed 7 bases, with 11 bases lying between them. This CDR3 spans 14 amino acids. In nucleotides, the CDR3 is TGCGCCAGCAGCTTGGAGGGGTCGGCGAACATTCAGTACTTC. It encodes CASSLEGSANIQYF.

This clone was found a few times. V and J are TRBV5-4 and TRBJ2-5; D ambiguous. The germline V and J ends were trimmed by 1 base and 3 bases, with 7 bases remaining between them. The CDR3 has 13 residues. Germline V gives CDR1 SGHNT, CDR2 YYREEE (reference sequence). The CDR3 coding sequence is TGTGCCAGCAGCTTGAGAGACGAAGAGACCCAGTACTTC. Amino acids: CASSLRDEETQYF.

The rearrangement joins TRBV18 to TRBJ2-5; no firm D call. This CDR3 spans 13 amino acids. Trimming took 3 bases from V and 3 from J, leaving 8 bases between them. CDR1 is KGHSH and CDR2 is LQKENI in the germline V gene. CDR3 bases: TGTGCCAGCTCACCTCAACTGGAAGAGACCCAGTACTTC. It is translated as CASSPQLEETQYF.

This clone has more than one count but fewer than ten. DNA of the CDR3: TGTGCCTGGAGTGTGACAGAGAACCAGCAGCCCCAGCATTTT. It codes for CAWSVTENQQPQHF. This sequence joins TRBV30 and TRBJ1-5; possible D gene TRBD1, 5 bases. Trimming removed 0 bases at V and 7 bases at J, with 13 bases between. CDR3 length: 14 amino acids. Per germline, CDR1 GTSNPN and CDR2 SVGIG (reference sequence). The full variable domain, rest sourced from reference TRBV30 and TRBJ1-5, is SQTIHQWPATLVQPVGSPLSLECTVEGTSNPNLYWYRQAAGRGLQLLFYSVGIGQISSEVPQNLSASRPQDRQFILSSKKLLLSDSGFYLCAWSVTENQQPQHFGDGTRLSIL.

The chain recombines TRBV9 with TRBJ1-1, with a possible D match to TRBD1 (5 bases). The CDR3 covers 15 residues. CDR1 SGDLS and CDR2 YYNGEE come from the germline V gene. V lost 7 bases and J 0 bases, leaving 16 bases between the germline ends. In nucleotides, the CDR3 is TGTGCCAGCTCGAAATTGGGGGTCATGAACACTGAAGCTTTCTTT. Protein sequence: CASSKLGVMNTEAFF.

The DNA for the CDR3 is TGTGCCAGCAGTGAACCTGGGACGGCGAGTACTGAAGCTTTCTTT. Residues: CASSEPGTASTEAFF. The genes are TRBV2 and TRBJ1-1; tentatively, D is TRBD1 (5 bases). V was trimmed by 2 bases and J by 5 bases, leaving 15 bases between them. CDR3 length: 15 amino acids. Germline-derived CDR1 and CDR2 are SNHLY and FYNNEI.

The chain employs TRBV19 and TRBJ2-7; D is perhaps TRBD1 (5 bases). The V gene's germline CDR1 is LNHDA and CDR2 SQIVND (reference sequence). The CDR3 loop spans 13 amino acids. Trimming removed 3 bases at V and 5 bases at J, with 11 bases between. CDR3 in amino acids: CASSIDSDHEQYF. Here the CDR3 DNA reads TGTGCCAGTAGTATTGACAGCGACCACGAGCAGTACTTC.

The chain combines TRBV29-1 with TRBJ2-3, with TRBD2 matching over 7 bases. This CDR3 has 16 amino acids. From germline, CDR1 is SQVTM and CDR2 ANQGSEA. V lost 7 bases and J lost 0; bases outside the gene matches: 13. The CDR3 DNA is TGCAGCGCCAACCCCCTAGCGGAATCTAGCACAGATACGCAGTATTTT. Encoded protein: CSANPLAESSTDTQYF.

The J gene is TRBJ1-2, the V gene TRBV5-6, with a weak D call TRBD1 (6 bases). Germline V gene sequence: CDR1 SGHDT, CDR2 YYEEEE. The CDR3 has 13 residues. V lost 2 bases and J lost 4, with 9 bases in between. CDR3 coding DNA: TGTGCCAGCAGCTTAACAGGGACCTATGGCTACACCTTC. Translated, it gives CASSLTGTYGYTF.

This clone was seen a single time. The chain employs TRBV29-1 and TRBJ1-2; a weak D match, TRBD1 (5 bases). This CDR3 region has 13 residues. V dropped 1 base and J dropped 6 bases, with 12 bases sitting between them. Germline V gene data show CDR1 as SQVTM and CDR2 as ANQGSEA. This CDR3 is CSVEGQRRDGYTF. The CDR3 nucleotides are TGCAGCGTTGAAGGACAGCGAAGGGATGGCTACACCTTC.